Shown below are 30 T cell receptor beta chains from a single sample sequenced in a study of blood T cell repertoires in COVID-19. The repertoire was sequenced with immunoSEQ multiplex PCR; TCRdb's copy has only in-frame clones and lacks some. Here the sample spans fewer than 150,000 clones, roughly 80% being singletons. Sequenced input: peripheral blood. These receptors were collected from a man aged 45-65 years with acute or convalescent COVID-19.

The rearrangement uses TRBV12-3 or TRBV12-4 and TRBJ2-7; the D is unclear. This CDR3 is 13 amino acids long. The ends were cut back, 1 base at V and 4 bases at J, with 8 bases in the middle. The CDR3 region is CASSLGSVYEQYF. The DNA for the CDR3 is TGTGCCAGCAGTTTAGGGAGCGTTTACGAGCAGTACTTC.

The chain employs TRBV18 and TRBJ2-7, with 8 bases aligning to TRBD1. V lost 3 bases, J lost 0 bases, and 1 base stayed unmatched. The CDR3 length is 14 residues. Germline V gene lookup returns CDR1 KGHSH and CDR2 LQKENI. The CDR3 region is CASSPGQVSYEQYF. CDR3 sequence (DNA): TGTGCCAGCTCACCGGGACAGGTCTCCTACGAGCAGTACTTC.

The chain joins TRBV19 to TRBJ2-7; tentatively, D is TRBD1 (6 bases). The V and J ends lost 2 bases and 1 base respectively, with 6 bases between them. Per the germline V gene, CDR1 is LNHDA and CDR2 is SQIVND (reference sequence). This CDR3 contains 13 residues. CDR3 in amino acids: CASSITGSYEQYF. In nucleotides, the CDR3 is TGTGCCAGTAGTATAACAGGGTCCTACGAGCAGTACTTC.

V and J are TRBV3-1 (or the pseudogene TRBV3-2) and TRBJ2-7; possibly TRBD2 for D (5 bases). Germline-derived CDR1 and CDR2 are LGHDT and YNNKEL (reference sequence). This CDR3 spans 14 amino acids. V was trimmed by 2 bases and J by 2 bases, leaving 10 bases between them. CDR3 in DNA: TGTGCCAGCAGCCAATCATACGGGGCCTACGAGCAGTACTTC. Translation gives CASSQSYGAYEQYF.

V is TRBV4-2 and J is TRBJ1-1, with 9 nucleotides matching TRBD1. V dropped 0 bases and J dropped 5; count of bases not matched to a gene: 10. Germline V gene lookup returns CDR1 LGHNA and CDR2 YNFKEQ. The CDR3 contains 17 residues. CDR3 protein: CASSQEVSGQGGTEAFF. The CDR3 coding sequence is TGTGCCAGCAGCCAAGAGGTGTCGGGACAGGGTGGAACTGAAGCTTTCTTT.

The V gene is TRBV14, the J gene TRBJ1-3; the D gene is possibly TRBD1 (6 bases). This CDR3 has 16 amino acids. The V gene lost 2 bases and the J gene lost 2 bases, with 13 bases spanning the gap. Germline V gives CDR1 SGHDN, CDR2 FVKESK. The CDR3: CASSQNYRAAGNTIYF. CDR3 bases: TGTGCCAGCAGCCAAAACTACAGGGCGGCTGGAAACACCATATATTTT. The full variable domain, with the rest looked up from reference TRBV14 and TRBJ1-3, is EAGVTQFPSHSVIEKGQTVTLRCDPISGHDNLYWYRRVMGKEIKFLLHFVKESKQDESGMPNNRFLAERTGGTYSTLKVQPAELEDSGVYFCASSQNYRAAGNTIYFGEGSWLTVV.

This clone has just a few counts. The CDR3 sequence: CASSHTGGGPSSYNEQFF. The CDR3 DNA follows: TGTGCCAGCAGTCACACAGGGGGCGGGCCTAGCTCCTACAATGAGCAGTTCTTC. V is TRBV3-1 (or the pseudogene TRBV3-2) and J is TRBJ2-1; TRBD1 matches 9 bases. Unmatched junction bases numbered 12, after V lost 6 bases and J lost 0 bases. Germline CDR1 LGHDT, CDR2 YNNKEL (reference sequence). The CDR3 sequence is 18 residues long.

V usage is TRBV4-1 and J usage is TRBJ2-5, with 7 positions matching TRBD1. Germline CDR1 reads MGHRA; CDR2 reads YSYEKL. Trimming took 1 base from V and 5 from J; bases not matched to a gene: 10. The CDR3 length is 16 residues. The CDR3 DNA follows: TGCGCCAGCAGCCAAGTACCGGGACAGCGTAGGGAGACCCAGTACTTC. Translated: CASSQVPGQRRETQYF.

V and J are TRBV9 and TRBJ2-3; 7 nucleotides align to TRBD2. The CDR3 loop spans 17 amino acids. Per germline, CDR1 SGDLS and CDR2 YYNGEE. With V trimmed by 0 bases and J by 3 bases, 10 bases remained unmatched. CDR3 sequence (DNA): TGTGCCAGCAGCGTAGGGGTGGGAGGGCCGTGGACAGATACGCAGTATTTT. The encoded protein is CASSVGVGGPWTDTQYF.

This chain joins TRBV5-1 and TRBJ2-2; a weak D match, TRBD1 (6 bases). Germline V gives CDR1 SGHRS, CDR2 YFSETQ. V dropped 4 bases and J dropped 4 bases, with 11 bases sitting between them. The CDR3 has 14 residues. For the CDR3, the DNA is TGCGCCAGCAGCCCCGGGACACCCACCGGGGAGCTGTTTTTT. Its protein is CASSPGTPTGELFF.

The chain carries TRBV10-1 and TRBJ1-3, with D possibly TRBD1 on 5 matching bases. The V end was cut by 7 bases, the J end by 0 bases, with 10 bases between. Germline V lookup: CDR1 WNHNN, CDR2 SYGVQD (reference sequence). This CDR3 region has 14 residues. The CDR3: CASKPGHSGNTIYF. The CDR3 coding sequence is TGCGCCAGCAAGCCAGGGCACTCTGGAAACACCATATATTTT.

The chain couples TRBV15 to TRBJ1-2; 9 nucleotides line up with TRBD1. Losses at the gene ends were 4 bases for V and 5 bases for J; bases not matched to a gene: 5. CDR3 size: 14 residues. Germline CDR1 and CDR2: LNHNV and YYDKDF (reference sequence). CDR3 in amino acids: CATSKGQGTYGYTF. The CDR3 bases are TGTGCCACCAGCAAAGGACAGGGGACGTATGGCTACACCTTC.

This clone was picked up a small number of times. The chain employs TRBV12-3 or TRBV12-4 and TRBJ1-1; 8 nucleotides line up with TRBD1. J was trimmed by 1 base and V by 10 bases; bases with no gene match: 5. This CDR3 has 13 residues. The CDR3 loop is CAIDRGWNTEAFF. CDR3 in DNA: TGTGCCATCGACAGGGGATGGAACACTGAAGCTTTCTTT.

The chain has TRBV5-1 and TRBJ1-1; the D gene is possibly TRBD1 (6 bases). Trimming pared 3 bases from V and 4 bases from J, leaving 13 bases between. Germline V lookup: CDR1 SGHRS, CDR2 YFSETQ. This CDR3 is built from 14 residues. The CDR3 nucleotides read TGCGCCAGCAGCTCTACAGGGAAAGGCACTGAAGCTTTCTTT. This gives the protein CASSSTGKGTEAFF.

The rearrangement links TRBV3-1 (or the pseudogene TRBV3-2) to TRBJ1-2, with TRBD1 identical over 10 bases. Per the germline V gene, CDR1 is LGHDT and CDR2 is YNNKEL (reference sequence). V was clipped by 2 bases and J by 2 bases; unmatched bases: 5. This CDR3 is 16 amino acids long. This chain's CDR3 is CASSQHDRGRNYGYTF. CDR3 in DNA: TGTGCCAGCAGCCAACACGACAGGGGGCGGAACTATGGCTACACCTTC.

The CDR3 nucleotides are TGTGCCAGCAGCGTAACCTCCGGGACAGGGCCCTACAATGAGCAGTTCTTC. The encoded protein is CASSVTSGTGPYNEQFF. This sequence joins TRBV7-2 and TRBJ2-1, with TRBD1 matching 9 bases. The length of the CDR3 is 17 residues. V lost 5 bases and J lost 2; bases outside the gene matches: 10. From germline, CDR1 is SGHTA and CDR2 FQGNSA.

The chain is built from TRBV19 and TRBJ1-1; 7 nucleotides line up with TRBD1. Germline V gene lookup returns CDR1 LNHDA and CDR2 SQIVND (reference sequence). This CDR3 comprises 16 residues. Trimming took 5 bases from V and 3 from J; bases not matched to a gene: 12. In DNA form, the CDR3 reads TGTGCCAGTAGTCCGCACAGGGGCCAGATCCACACTGAAGCTTTCTTT. Translated, it gives CASSPHRGQIHTEAFF.

This clone has a handful of counts. The same CDR3 also results from other DNA sequences found in this sample. This rearrangement joins TRBV4-1 to TRBJ1-4; 9 positions agree with TRBD1. The germline V gene has CDR1 MGHRA and CDR2 YSYEKL. This CDR3 has 16 residues. The junction had 0 bases not matched to a gene; V was cut back by 1 base and J by 0 bases. CDR3 nucleotide sequence: TGCGCCAGCAGCCAAGGACAGGGGGCAACTAATGAAAAACTGTTTTTT. As protein: CASSQGQGATNEKLFF.

The chain has TRBV29-1 and TRBJ2-2; tentative D call: TRBD2 (5 bases). The CDR3 contains 13 residues. Germline values: CDR1 SQVTM, CDR2 ANQGSEA. Trimming removed 6 bases at V and 5 bases at J, with 13 bases between. CDR3 DNA sequence: TGCAGCGTCGATAGCCGGGAAACCGGGGAGCTGTTTTTT. Its protein product is CSVDSRETGELFF.

The chain carries TRBV14 and TRBJ2-1, with TRBD1 identical over 7 bases. Germline CDR1 reads SGHDN; CDR2 reads FVKESK. This CDR3 comprises 16 residues. Trimming took 4 bases from V and 5 from J; bases not matched to a gene: 11. CDR3 sequence reads: CASSLLTGTVNNEQFF. CDR3 DNA sequence: TGTGCCAGCAGCCTCCTAACCGGGACAGTGAACAATGAGCAGTTCTTC.

The V gene is TRBV7-2, the J gene TRBJ2-1; D uncertain. Germline V gives CDR1 SGHTA, CDR2 FQGNSA. Trimming shortened V by 5 bases and J by 2 bases, and 10 bases separated the two germline ends. This CDR3 is built from 14 residues. CDR3: CASSPGGAYNEQFF. The CDR3 DNA reads as TGTGCCAGCAGCCCCGGTGGAGCCTACAATGAGCAGTTCTTC.

V is TRBV7-3 and J is TRBJ2-2; TRBD2 matches 14 bases. The CDR3 totals 18 residues. V was clipped by 4 bases and J by 0 bases; unmatched bases: 4. The germline V gene encodes CDR1 SGHTA and CDR2 FQGTGA. CDR3: CASSSGTSGSPNTGELFF. Written as DNA, the CDR3 is TGTGCCAGCAGCTCCGGGACTAGCGGGAGTCCGAACACCGGGGAGCTGTTTTTT.

V usage is TRBV27 and J usage is TRBJ1-1, with D unresolved. V was pared by 6 bases and J by 1 base, with 9 bases between. Germline lookup yields CDR1 MNHEY and CDR2 SMNVEV (reference sequence). This CDR3 is built from 13 residues. Here the CDR3 reads CASRRNSNTEAFF. The CDR3 region has the DNA TGTGCCAGCAGGAGGAATTCGAACACTGAAGCTTTCTTT.

J is TRBJ1-1 and V is TRBV28; unclear D gene. The V end was cut by 4 bases, the J end by 11 bases, with 8 bases between. The CDR3 is made up of 10 amino acids. CDR1 and CDR2 (germline): MDHEN, SYDVKM. The CDR3 nucleotides read TGTGCCAGCAGTTCTTTCCGGGCTTTCTTT. This gives the protein CASSSFRAFF.

This clone has just one count. The J gene is TRBJ1-5, the V gene TRBV7-2; D call uncertain. The germline V and J ends were trimmed by 1 base and 0 bases, with 7 bases remaining between them. This CDR3 has 15 amino acids. Germline loops: CDR1 SGHTA, CDR2 FQGNSA. The CDR3 nucleotides read TGTGCCAGCAGCTTAGTGAGTGATAGCAATCAGCCCCAGCATTTT. It translates to CASSLVSDSNQPQHF.

The rearrangement links TRBV19 to TRBJ2-1, with TRBD2 matching over 9 bases. The CDR3 contains 15 residues. Trimming removed 3 bases from V and 10 bases from J; junction bases left unmatched: 10. CDR1 is LNHDA, CDR2 SQIVND, per germline (reference sequence). The CDR3 sequence is CASSIWREGLREQFF. The CDR3 DNA follows: TGTGCCAGTAGTATTTGGCGGGAGGGCTTAAGGGAGCAGTTCTTC. Drawing the rest from reference TRBV19 and TRBJ2-1, the complete variable domain is DGGITQSPKYLFRKEGQNVTLSCEQNLNHDAMYWYRQDPGQGLRLIYYSQIVNDFQKGDIAEGYSVSREKKESFPLTVTSAQKNPTAFYLCASSIWREGLREQFFGPGTRLTVL.

The chain carries TRBV7-2 and TRBJ1-4; maybe TRBD1 (5 bases). Per germline, CDR1 SGHTA and CDR2 FQGNSA. Trimming stripped 1 base from V and 4 bases from J, with 10 bases between. The CDR3 loop spans 15 amino acids. Here the CDR3 reads CASSLEGAINEKLFF. The CDR3 DNA reads TGTGCCAGCAGCTTAGAAGGGGCCATTAATGAAAAACTGTTTTTT.

The V call is TRBV19, the J call TRBJ2-1; TRBD2 matches at 10 bases. Germline CDR1 is LNHDA and CDR2 is SQIVND (reference sequence). CDR3 length: 16 amino acids. J lost 4 bases, V lost 8 bases, and 11 bases had no gene match. Written as DNA, the CDR3 is TGTGCCAGTCAGGCGTCTAGCGGGGGATTGTACAATGAGCAGTTCTTC. Amino acids: CASQASSGGLYNEQFF.

This chain uses TRBV28 with TRBJ2-1, with a possible D match to TRBD1 (6 bases). The CDR3 has 16 residues. Germline loops: CDR1 MDHEN, CDR2 SYDVKM. Trimming removed 3 bases at V and 3 bases at J, with 15 bases between. CDR3 protein: CASSFTNREFYNEQFF. The CDR3, as DNA: TGTGCCAGCAGTTTTACAAACAGGGAATTCTACAATGAGCAGTTCTTC.

V is TRBV5-5 and J is TRBJ2-7; the D gene is possibly TRBD1 (6 bases). CDR3 length equals 14 residues. The V end was cut by 4 bases, the J end by 3 bases, with 14 bases between. The V gene's germline CDR1 is SGHKS and CDR2 YYEKEE (reference sequence). CDR3 in DNA: TGTGCCAGCAGCCCCGGACAGAGCAACTACGAGCAGTACTTC. This translates into CASSPGQSNYEQYF.